These 10 T cell receptor beta chains were all obtained from the same sample, sequenced in a study of tissue T cells after allogeneic stem cell transplantation. Time point defined: mouse harvest day 7 after allogeneic transplant. The graft held 10^6 splenic CD5+ T cells and 10^7 T-cell-depleted bone marrow cells. This table comes from immunoSEQ multiplex PCR, and its TCRdb copy is limited to in-frame clones, with some not included. The top ten clones hold under 4.5% of a sample with approximately 6,900 clones, around 46% of them seen once. Sequenced: gut tissue. The receptor source for this set is a female BALB/c mouse given C57BL/6 T cells with graft-versus-host disease after an allogeneic hematopoietic cell transplant.

This clone appeared a few times. Mouse germline and gene names are used. The read stops 1 residue short of the end of the CDR3; the missing end is completed from the germline J gene. The chain has TRBV13-1 and TRBJ1-3, with D maybe TRBD1 (5 bases). The V gene's germline CDR1 is NSHNY and CDR2 SYGAGN. This CDR3 is 13 amino acids long. Trimming shortened V by 2 bases and J by 5 bases, and 8 bases separated the two germline ends. The CDR3 loop is CASSEAGRNTLYF. The CDR3 DNA, read in part, is TGTGCCAGCAGTGAAGCAGGGCGAAATACGCTCTAT.

Comments on this clone: Gene names are mouse gene names. The sequenced CDR3 bases are TGTGCCAGCAGCTTCACAAGCTCAAACTCCGACTACACC. Translation gives CASSFTSSNSDYT. The whole CDR3 region reads CASSFTSSNSDYTF. The chain has TRBV3 and TRBJ1-2; D uncertain. Sequencing ends 1 residue short of the CDR3 end; the germline J gene provides the rest. The ends were cut back, 3 bases at V and 0 bases at J, with 8 bases in the middle. Germline CDR1 SNHLY, CDR2 FYNGKV (reference sequence). The CDR3 length is 14 residues. Full variable domain (outside the CDR3, taken from reference TRBV3 and TRBJ1-2): GPKVLQIPSHQIIDMGQMVTLNCDPVSNHLYFYWYKQILGQQMEFLVNFYNGKVMEKSKLFKDQFSVERPDGSYFTLKIQPTALEDSAVYFCASSFTSSNSDYTFGSGTRLLVI.

Details on this clone: The germline and genes are mouse ones. The read halts 1 residue ahead of the CDR3 end, with the missing end drawn from the germline J gene. The chain uses TRBV23 and TRBJ2-5; the D segment call TRBD2 is taken from the table without a DNA check. The CDR3 sequence is 15 residues long. Germline CDR1 reads KGHTA; CDR2 reads FQNQQP. The DNA read from the CDR3 is TGCTCCAGCAGTCAACGGGGGGGTGACCAAGACACCCAGTAC. Protein product: CSSSQRGGDQDTQY. The whole CDR3 sequence reads CSSSQRGGDQDTQYF.

This clone was detected only once. The genes are named according to mouse. The CDR3 goes on 1 residue after the read ends, and that part is filled in from the germline J gene. The chain uses TRBV24 and TRBJ2-3; 13 positions match TRBD2. The length of the CDR3 is 16 residues. CDR1 is KGHTA and CDR2 is FRNEEI in the germline V gene. V was pared by 4 bases and J by 1 base, with 2 bases of the junction left unmatched. The CDR3 DNA, read in part, is TGTGCCAGCAGTCCGGGACTGGGGGGGGGTGCAGAAACGCTGTAT. This encodes CASSPGLGGGAETLY. The complete CDR3 sequence is CASSPGLGGGAETLYF.

With respect to this clone: Mouse gene names apply. Read sequence stops 1 residue before the CDR3 end, and the germline J gene provides the missing end. The chain has TRBV13-2 and TRBJ2-7, with 12 nucleotides matching TRBD2. The CDR3 is made up of 14 amino acids. Germline lookup yields CDR1 NNHNN and CDR2 SYGAGS (reference sequence). After removal of 2 bases from V and 6 bases from J, the junction contained 3 bases not matched to a gene. The CDR3 protein is CASGEGTGGPEQYF. Partial CDR3 DNA: TGTGCCAGCGGTGAAGGGACTGGGGGGCCTGAACAGTAC.

Notes on this clone: The gene names given are mouse names. The read comes to an end 1 residue before the CDR3 does, leaving the germline J gene to fill in the end. V usage is TRBV5 and J usage is TRBJ1-6, with no clear D. TRBJ1-6 is identified as an open reading frame with a role that is uncertain. The CDR3 consists of 14 residues. Germline V CDR1 and CDR2: LGHNA, YNLKQL (reference sequence). Trimming took off 0 bases at V and 3 bases at J, with 3 bases between the two ends. CDR3 sequence: CASSQDYYNSPLYF. Incomplete CDR3 DNA: TGTGCCAGCAGCCAAGATTACTATAATTCGCCCCTCTAC.

Turning to this clone: Gene names are mouse gene names. Read sequence stops 1 residue before the CDR3 end, and the germline J gene provides the missing end. The V call is TRBV3, the J call TRBJ2-2; TRBD1 aligns across 7 bases. The V gene end was trimmed by 8 bases and the J gene end by 4 bases; junction bases not matched to a gene: 1. This CDR3 is built from 12 residues. Germline V CDR1 and CDR2: SNHLY, FYNGKV (reference sequence). CDR3 residues: CASGQATGQLYF. CDR3 DNA (partial): TGTGCCAGCGGACAGGCCACCGGGCAGCTCTAC.

In the case of this clone: The listed genes are named as in mouse. This chain's CDR3 is CASSQDLRGDTEVFF. Partial CDR3 DNA: TGTGCCAGCAGCCAAGATCTGAGGGGGGACACAGAAGTCTTC. The chain is built from TRBV5 and TRBJ1-1; the D gene is possibly TRBD1 (6 bases). The read finishes 1 residue shy of the CDR3 end, and the germline J gene is used to complete it. V lost 0 bases and J lost 3, with 11 bases in between. This CDR3 comprises 15 residues. Germline CDR1 and CDR2: LGHNA and YNLKQL (reference sequence).

A note on this clone: The genes are named according to mouse. The CDR3 is cut off 1 residue early in the read; its end comes from the germline J gene. This chain joins TRBV26 and TRBJ1-4; 9 nucleotides agree with TRBD1. Germline V gives CDR1 KGHPV, CDR2 FQNQEV (reference sequence). Germline trimming cut 4 bases from V and 7 bases from J; bases unmatched to any gene: 4. The CDR3 totals 14 residues. CDR3 DNA, as far as it was read: TGTGCCAGCAGTCAACAGGGGGCGACCGAAAGATTATTT. As protein: CASSQQGATERLF. The full-length CDR3 reads as CASSQQGATERLFF.

This clone was counted between two and nine times. The germline and genes are mouse ones. Coverage ceases 1 residue before the CDR3 finishes, and the germline J gene fills in the end. The chain is built from TRBV26 and TRBJ1-4; tentatively, D is TRBD1 (6 bases). Trimming stripped 4 bases from V and 0 bases from J, with 9 bases between. This CDR3 contains 15 residues. CDR1 and CDR2 from the germline V gene are KGHPV and FQNQEV (reference sequence). The covered CDR3 bases are TGTGCCAGCAGTCCGACAGGCCTTTCCAACGAAAGATTATTT. Translated, it gives CASSPTGLSNERLF. The full CDR3 protein reads CASSPTGLSNERLFF.